The clone carrying this T cell receptor beta chain was seen more than once but under ten times. Its antigen remains unidentified. The data belong to a study of beta chain features in type 1 diabetes. The study, taken as a whole, reports: Cells expressing TCR highly could be over-represented by cDNA sequencing. Moderate but significant shortening of TCRB CDR3s was recorded in all four CD4+ subsets from Type 1 diabetes patients.

The authors reverse transcribed all of the isolated RNA, so sequencing captured expressed TCRB transcripts. Read counts averaged around 3.9 million for samples of naive, central memory and regulatory T cells. Method: immunoSEQ multiplex PCR; TCRdb's copy keeps in-frame clones and lacks some. Among about 150,000 clones listed, about a tenth were seen once. CDR3 length: 14 residues. Germline CDR1 and CDR2: MDHEN and SYDVKM. Trimming removed 2 bases from V and 6 bases from J; junction bases left unmatched: 0. The sequence was collected from a man aged 25-45 years with type 1 diabetes. This chain joins TRBV28 and TRBJ2-1, with 11 bases lining up with TRBD2. The sequenced sample consisted of central memory CD4+ T cells from blood. CDR3 nucleotides: TGTGCCAGCAGTTTAACTAGCGGGAGCAATGAGCAGTTCTTC. The encoded protein is CASSLTSGSNEQFF. Full variable domain (outside the CDR3, taken from reference TRBV28 and TRBJ2-1): DVKVTQSSRYLVKRTGEKVFLECVQDMDHENMFWYRQDPGLGLRLIYFSYDVKMKEKGDIPEGYSVSREKKERFSLILESASTNQTSMYLCASSLTSGSNEQFFGPGTRLTVL.